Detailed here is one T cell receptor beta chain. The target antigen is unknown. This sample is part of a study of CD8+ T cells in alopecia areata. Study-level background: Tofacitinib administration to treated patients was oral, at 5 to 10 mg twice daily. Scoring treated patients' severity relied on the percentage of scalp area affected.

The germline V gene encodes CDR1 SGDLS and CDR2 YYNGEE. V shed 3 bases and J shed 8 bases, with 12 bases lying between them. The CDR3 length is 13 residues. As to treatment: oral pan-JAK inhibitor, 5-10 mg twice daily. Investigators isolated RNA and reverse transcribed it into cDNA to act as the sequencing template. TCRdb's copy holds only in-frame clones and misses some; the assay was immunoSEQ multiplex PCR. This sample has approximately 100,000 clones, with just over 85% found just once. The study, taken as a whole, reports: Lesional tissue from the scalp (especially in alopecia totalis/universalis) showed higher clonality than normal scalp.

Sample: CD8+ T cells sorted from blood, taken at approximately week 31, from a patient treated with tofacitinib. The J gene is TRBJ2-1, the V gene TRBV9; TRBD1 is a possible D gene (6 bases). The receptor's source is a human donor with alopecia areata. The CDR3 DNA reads TGTGCCAGCAGCGCACAGGGTTGGGATGAGCAGTTCTTC. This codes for CASSAQGWDEQFF. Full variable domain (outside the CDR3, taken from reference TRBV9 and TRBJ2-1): DSGVTQTPKHLITATGQRVTLRCSPRSGDLSVYWYQQSLDQGLQFLIQYYNGEERAKGNILERFSAQQFPDLHSELNLSSLELGDSALYFCASSAQGWDEQFFGPGTRLTVL.